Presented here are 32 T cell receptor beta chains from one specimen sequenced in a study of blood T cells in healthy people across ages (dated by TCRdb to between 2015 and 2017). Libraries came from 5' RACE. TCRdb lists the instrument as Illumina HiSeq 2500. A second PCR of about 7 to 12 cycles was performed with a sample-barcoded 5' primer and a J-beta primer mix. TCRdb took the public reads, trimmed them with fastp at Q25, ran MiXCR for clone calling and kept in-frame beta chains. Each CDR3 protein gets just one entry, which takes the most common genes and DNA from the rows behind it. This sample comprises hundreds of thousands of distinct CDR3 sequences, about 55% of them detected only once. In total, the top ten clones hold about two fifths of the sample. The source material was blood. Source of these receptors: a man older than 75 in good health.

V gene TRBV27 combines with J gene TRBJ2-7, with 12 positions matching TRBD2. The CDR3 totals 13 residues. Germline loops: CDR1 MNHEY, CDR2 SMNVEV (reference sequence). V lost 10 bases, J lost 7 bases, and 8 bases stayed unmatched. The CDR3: CATRTSGTNEQYF. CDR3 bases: TGTGCCACCCGGACTAGCGGGACCAATGAGCAGTACTTC.

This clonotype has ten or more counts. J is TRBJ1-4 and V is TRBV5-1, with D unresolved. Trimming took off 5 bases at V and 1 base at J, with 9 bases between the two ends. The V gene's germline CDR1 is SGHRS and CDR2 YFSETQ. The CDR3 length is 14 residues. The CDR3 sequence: CASRGFGTNEKLFF. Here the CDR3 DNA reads TGCGCCAGCAGGGGCTTCGGAACTAATGAAAAACTGTTTTTT.

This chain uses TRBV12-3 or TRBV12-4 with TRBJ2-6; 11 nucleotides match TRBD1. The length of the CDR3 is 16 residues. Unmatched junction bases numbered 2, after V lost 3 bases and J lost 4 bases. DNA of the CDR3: TGTGCCAGCAGTTTCCGGGACAGGGGGGGGGCCAACGTCCTGACTTTC. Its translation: CASSFRDRGGANVLTF.

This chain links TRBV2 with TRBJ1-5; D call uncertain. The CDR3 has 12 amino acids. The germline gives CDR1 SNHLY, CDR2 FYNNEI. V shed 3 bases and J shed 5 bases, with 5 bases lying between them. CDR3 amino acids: CASSDGDQPQHF. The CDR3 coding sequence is TGTGCCAGCAGTGATGGTGATCAGCCCCAGCATTTT.

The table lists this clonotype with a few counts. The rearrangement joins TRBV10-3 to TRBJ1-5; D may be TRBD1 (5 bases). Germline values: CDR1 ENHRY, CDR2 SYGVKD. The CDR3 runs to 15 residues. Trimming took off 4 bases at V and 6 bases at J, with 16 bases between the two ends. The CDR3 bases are TGTGCCATCAGTGTCGACCGGGGGTACGGTCAGCCCCAGCATTTT. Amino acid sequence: CAISVDRGYGQPQHF.

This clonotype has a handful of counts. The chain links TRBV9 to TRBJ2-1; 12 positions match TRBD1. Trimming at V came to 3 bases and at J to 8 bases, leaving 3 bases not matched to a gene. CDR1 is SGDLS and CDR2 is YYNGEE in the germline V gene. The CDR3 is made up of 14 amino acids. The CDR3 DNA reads TGTGCCAGCAGCGCCGGGACAGGGGGCGATGAGCAGTTCTTC. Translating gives CASSAGTGGDEQFF.

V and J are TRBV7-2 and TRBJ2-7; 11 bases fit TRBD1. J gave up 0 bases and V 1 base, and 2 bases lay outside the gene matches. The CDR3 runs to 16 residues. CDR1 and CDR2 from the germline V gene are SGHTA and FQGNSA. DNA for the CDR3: TGTGCCAGCAGCTTAGGGACAGGGGGCTTCTCCTACGAGCAGTACTTC. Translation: CASSLGTGGFSYEQYF.

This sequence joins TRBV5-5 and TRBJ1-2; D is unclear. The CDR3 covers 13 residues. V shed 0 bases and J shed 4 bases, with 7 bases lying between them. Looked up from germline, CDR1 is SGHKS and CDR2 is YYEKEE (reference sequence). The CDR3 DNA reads TGTGCCAGCAGCTTGGAACCGGGCTATGGCTACACCTTC. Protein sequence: CASSLEPGYGYTF.

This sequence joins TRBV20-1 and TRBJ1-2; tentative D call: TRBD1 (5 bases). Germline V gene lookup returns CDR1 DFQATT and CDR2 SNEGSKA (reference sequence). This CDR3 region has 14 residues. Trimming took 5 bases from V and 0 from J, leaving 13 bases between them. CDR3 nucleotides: TGCAGTGCTCGAGCCCAGGGTACTAACTATGGCTACACCTTC. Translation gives CSARAQGTNYGYTF.

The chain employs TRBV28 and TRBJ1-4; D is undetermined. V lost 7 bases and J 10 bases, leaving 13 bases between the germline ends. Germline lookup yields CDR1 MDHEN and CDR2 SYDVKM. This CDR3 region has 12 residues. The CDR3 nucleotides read TGTGCCAGCACATCACCGGGTGTAAAACTGTTTTTT. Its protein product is CASTSPGVKLFF.

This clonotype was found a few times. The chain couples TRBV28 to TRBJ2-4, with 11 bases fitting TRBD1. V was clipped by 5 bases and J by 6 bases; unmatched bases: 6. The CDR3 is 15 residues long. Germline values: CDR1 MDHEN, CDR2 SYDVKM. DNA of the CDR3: TGTGCCAGCAGTGATTACGGGACAGGGGGAAACATTCAGTACTTC. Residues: CASSDYGTGGNIQYF.

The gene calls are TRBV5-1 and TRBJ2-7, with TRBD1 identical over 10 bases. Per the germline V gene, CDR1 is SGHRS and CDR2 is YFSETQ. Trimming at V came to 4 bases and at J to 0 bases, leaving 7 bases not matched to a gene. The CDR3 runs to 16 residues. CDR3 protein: CASSLGTGESSYEQYF. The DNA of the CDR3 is TGCGCCAGCAGCCTAGGGACAGGGGAGAGCTCCTACGAGCAGTACTTC.

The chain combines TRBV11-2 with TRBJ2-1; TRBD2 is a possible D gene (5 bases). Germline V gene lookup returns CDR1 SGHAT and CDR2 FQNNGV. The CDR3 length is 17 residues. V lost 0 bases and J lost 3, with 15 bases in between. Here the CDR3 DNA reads TGTGCCAGCAGCTTAGACCTAAGCGGAATGTACTACAATGAGCAGTTCTTC. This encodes CASSLDLSGMYYNEQFF.

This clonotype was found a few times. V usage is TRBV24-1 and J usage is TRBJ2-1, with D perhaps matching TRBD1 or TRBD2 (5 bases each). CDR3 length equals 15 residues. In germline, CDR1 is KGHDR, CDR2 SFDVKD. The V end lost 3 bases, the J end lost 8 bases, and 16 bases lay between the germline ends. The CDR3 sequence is CATSDPRGARDEQFF. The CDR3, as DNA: TGTGCCACCAGTGATCCCAGAGGGGCCCGGGATGAGCAGTTCTTC.

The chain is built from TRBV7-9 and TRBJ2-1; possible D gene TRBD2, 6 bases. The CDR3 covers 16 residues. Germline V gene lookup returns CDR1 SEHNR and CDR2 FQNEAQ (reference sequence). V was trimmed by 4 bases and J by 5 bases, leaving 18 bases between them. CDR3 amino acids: CASSSPVGRDDNEQFF. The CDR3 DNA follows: TGTGCCAGCAGCTCCCCGGTAGGGCGGGACGACAATGAGCAGTTCTTC. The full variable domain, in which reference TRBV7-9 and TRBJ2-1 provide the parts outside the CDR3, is DTGVSQNPRHKITKRGQNVTFRCDPISEHNRLYWYRQTLGQGPEFLTYFQNEAQLEKSRLLSDRFSAERPKGSFSTLEIQRTEQGDSAMYLCASSSPVGRDDNEQFFGPGTRLTVL.

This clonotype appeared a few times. In DNA form, the CDR3 reads TGCGCCAGCAGCGATCTCTCGGCTTCTGGTTACGAGCAGTACTTC. Encoded protein: CASSDLSASGYEQYF. The chain carries TRBV5-1 and TRBJ2-7; D uncertain. Germline V gene sequence: CDR1 SGHRS, CDR2 YFSETQ. V was clipped by 4 bases and J by 4 bases, with 18 bases between them. This CDR3 has 15 residues.

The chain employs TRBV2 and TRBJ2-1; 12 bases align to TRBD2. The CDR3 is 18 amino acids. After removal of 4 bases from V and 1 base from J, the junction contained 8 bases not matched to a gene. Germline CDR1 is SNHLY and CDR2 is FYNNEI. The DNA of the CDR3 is TGTGCCAGCAGTGTATGGACTAGCGGGATCCCTTCCTACAATGAGCAGTTCTTC. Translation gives CASSVWTSGIPSYNEQFF.

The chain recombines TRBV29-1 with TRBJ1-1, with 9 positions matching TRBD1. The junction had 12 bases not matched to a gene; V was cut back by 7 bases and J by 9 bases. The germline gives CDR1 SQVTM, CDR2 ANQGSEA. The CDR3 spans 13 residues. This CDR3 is CSARGQGNTKAFF. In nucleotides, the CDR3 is TGCAGCGCCCGCGGACAGGGGAACACAAAAGCTTTCTTT. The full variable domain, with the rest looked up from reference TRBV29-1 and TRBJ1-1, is SAVISQKPSRDICQRGTSLTIQCQVDSQVTMMFWYRQQPGQSLTLIATANQGSEATYESGFVIDKFPISRPNLTFSTLTVSNMSPEDSSIYLCSARGQGNTKAFFGQGTRLTVV.

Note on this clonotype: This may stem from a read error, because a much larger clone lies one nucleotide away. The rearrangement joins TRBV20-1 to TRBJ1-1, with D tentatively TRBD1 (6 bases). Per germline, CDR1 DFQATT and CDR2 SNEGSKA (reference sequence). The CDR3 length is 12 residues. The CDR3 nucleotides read TGCAGTGTTAGAGGGGGGAACACTGAAGCTTTCTTT. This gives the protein CSVRGGNTEAFF.

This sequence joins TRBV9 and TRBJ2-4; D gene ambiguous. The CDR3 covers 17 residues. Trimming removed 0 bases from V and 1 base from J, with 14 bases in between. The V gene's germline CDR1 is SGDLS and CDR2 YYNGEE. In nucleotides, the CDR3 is TGTGCCAGCAGCGTAGGTTCGAGACTGTGGGCCAAAAACATTCAGTACTTC. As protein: CASSVGSRLWAKNIQYF. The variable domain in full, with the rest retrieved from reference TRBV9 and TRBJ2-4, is DSGVTQTPKHLITATGQRVTLRCSPRSGDLSVYWYQQSLDQGLQFLIQYYNGEERAKGNILERFSAQQFPDLHSELNLSSLELGDSALYFCASSVGSRLWAKNIQYFGAGTRLSVL.

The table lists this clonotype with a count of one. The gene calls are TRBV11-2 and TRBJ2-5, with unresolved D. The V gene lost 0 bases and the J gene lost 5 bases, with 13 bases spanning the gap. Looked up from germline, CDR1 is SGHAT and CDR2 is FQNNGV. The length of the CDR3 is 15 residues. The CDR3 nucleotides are TGTGCCAGCAGCTTAGATCAATCCTGGACGGAGACCCAGTACTTC. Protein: CASSLDQSWTETQYF.

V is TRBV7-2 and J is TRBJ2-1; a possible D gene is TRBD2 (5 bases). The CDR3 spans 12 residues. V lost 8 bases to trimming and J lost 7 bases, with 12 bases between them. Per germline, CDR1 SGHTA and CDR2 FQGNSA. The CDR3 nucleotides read TGTGCCAGCGCCAATGTAGCGAATGAGCAGTTCTTC. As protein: CASANVANEQFF.

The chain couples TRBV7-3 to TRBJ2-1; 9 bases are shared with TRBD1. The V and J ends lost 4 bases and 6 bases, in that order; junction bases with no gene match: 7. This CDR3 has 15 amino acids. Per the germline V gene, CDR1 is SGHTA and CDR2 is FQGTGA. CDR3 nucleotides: TGTGCCAGCAGCTCGGAGGACAGGGGCGGCAATGAGCAGTTCTTC. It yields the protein CASSSEDRGGNEQFF.

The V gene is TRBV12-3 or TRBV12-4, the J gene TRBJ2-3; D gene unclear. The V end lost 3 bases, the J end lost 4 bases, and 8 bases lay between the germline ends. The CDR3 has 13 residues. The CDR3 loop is CASSLGTPDTQYF. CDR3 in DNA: TGTGCCAGCAGTTTGGGCACACCAGATACGCAGTATTTT.

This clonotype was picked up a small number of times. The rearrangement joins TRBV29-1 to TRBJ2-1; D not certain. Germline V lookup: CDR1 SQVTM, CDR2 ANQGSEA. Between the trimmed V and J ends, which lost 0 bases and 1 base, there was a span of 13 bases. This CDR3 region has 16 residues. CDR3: CSVEDPRMGSYNEQFF. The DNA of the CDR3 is TGCAGCGTTGAAGATCCCCGGATGGGGTCCTACAATGAGCAGTTCTTC.

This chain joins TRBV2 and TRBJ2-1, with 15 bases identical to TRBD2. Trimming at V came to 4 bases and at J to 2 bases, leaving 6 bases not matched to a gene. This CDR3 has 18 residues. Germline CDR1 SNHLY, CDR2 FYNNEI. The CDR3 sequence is CASSGGTSGRRTYNEQFF. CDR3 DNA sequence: TGTGCCAGCAGTGGGGGGACTAGCGGGAGGCGGACCTACAATGAGCAGTTCTTC.

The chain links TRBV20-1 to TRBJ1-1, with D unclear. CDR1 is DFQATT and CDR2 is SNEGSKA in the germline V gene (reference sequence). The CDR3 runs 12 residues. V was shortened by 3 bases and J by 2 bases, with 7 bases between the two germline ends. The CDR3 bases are TGCAGTGCTAGTAGGTCAAACACTGAAGCTTTCTTT. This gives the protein CSASRSNTEAFF.

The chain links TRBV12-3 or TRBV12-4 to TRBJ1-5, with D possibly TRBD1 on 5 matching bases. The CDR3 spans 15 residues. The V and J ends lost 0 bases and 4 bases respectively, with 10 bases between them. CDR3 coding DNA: TGTGCCAGCAGTTTAGCGCGAAAGGGGAATCAGCCCCAGCATTTT. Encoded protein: CASSLARKGNQPQHF.

CDR3 residues: CASSSTGGLDQPQHF. The DNA of the CDR3 is TGTGCCAGCAGTTCTACAGGCGGACTTGATCAGCCCCAGCATTTT. The gene calls are TRBV28 and TRBJ1-5; a weak D match, TRBD1 (5 bases). V gave up 4 bases and J gave up 5 bases, with 15 bases separating them. Per the germline V gene, CDR1 is MDHEN and CDR2 is SYDVKM. This CDR3 is 15 amino acids long.

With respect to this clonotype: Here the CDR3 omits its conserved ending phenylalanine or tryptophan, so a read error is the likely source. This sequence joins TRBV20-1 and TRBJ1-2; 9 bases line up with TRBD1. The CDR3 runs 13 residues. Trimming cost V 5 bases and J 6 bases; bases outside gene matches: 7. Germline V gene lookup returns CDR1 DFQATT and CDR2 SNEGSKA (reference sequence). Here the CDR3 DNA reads TGCAGTGCTGGAAACAGGGGGCGGGATGGCTACACCTTA. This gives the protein CSAGNRGRDGYTL.

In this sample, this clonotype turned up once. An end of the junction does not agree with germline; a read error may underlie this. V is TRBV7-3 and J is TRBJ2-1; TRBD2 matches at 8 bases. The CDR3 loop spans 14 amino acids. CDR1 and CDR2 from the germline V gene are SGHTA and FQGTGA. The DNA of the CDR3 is TGTGCCAGCTCGGTGGTAGCGGGAAACAATGAGCGGTTCTTC. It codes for CASSVVAGNNERFF. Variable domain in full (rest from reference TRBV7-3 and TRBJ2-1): GAGVSQTPSNKVTEKGKYVELRCDPISGHTALYWYRQSLGQGPEFLIYFQGTGAADDSGLPNDRFFAVRPEGSVSTLKIQRTERGDSAVYLCASSVVAGNNERFFGPGTRLTVL.

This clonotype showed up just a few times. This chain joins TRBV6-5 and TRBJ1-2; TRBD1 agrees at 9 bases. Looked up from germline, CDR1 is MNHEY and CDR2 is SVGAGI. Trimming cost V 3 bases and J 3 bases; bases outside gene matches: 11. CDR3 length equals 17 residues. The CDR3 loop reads CASSYSGTGNSHYGYTF. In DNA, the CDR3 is TGTGCCAGCAGTTATTCCGGGACAGGGAACTCGCACTATGGCTACACCTTC.